Presented here are 19 T cell receptor beta chains from one specimen sequenced in a study of blood T cell repertoires in COVID-19. Profiling relied on immunoSEQ multiplex PCR, and the TCRdb table lists in-frame clones only, not all of them. This repertoire shows around 330,000 clones, approximately 91% found once; its top ten account for roughly 5.2%. The specimen was PBMCs or T cells enriched from blood (not recorded which). All receptors derive from a man in his fifties or sixties who had recovered from COVID-19.

V and J are TRBV19 and TRBJ2-3; weak D call: TRBD1 (6 bases). In germline, CDR1 is LNHDA, CDR2 SQIVND (reference sequence). The V end lost 3 bases, the J end lost 4 bases, and 8 bases lay between the germline ends. The CDR3 totals 13 residues. In DNA form, the CDR3 reads TGTGCCAGTAGTATCGACAGGCCAGATACGCAGTATTTT. It is translated as CASSIDRPDTQYF.

The chain carries TRBV19 and TRBJ1-5; 12 nucleotides match TRBD1. The germline V gene has CDR1 LNHDA and CDR2 SQIVND (reference sequence). The CDR3 covers 18 residues. J gave up 4 bases and V 6 bases, and 13 bases lay outside the gene matches. The CDR3 coding sequence is TGTGCCAGTAGCCGTCGGCCGGGACAGGGGGCAAGAAATCAGCCCCAGCATTTT. This sequence encodes CASSRRPGQGARNQPQHF.

The genes are TRBV21-1 and TRBJ1-3. TRBV21-1 is designated a pseudogene. CDR3 length: 18 residues. The CDR3 DNA reads as TGTGCCAGCAGCAAAGCGAGGAGTCAACCAAGCGGTGGAAACACCATATATTTT. It yields the protein CASSKARSQPSGGNTIYF.

The rearrangement links TRBV6-5 to TRBJ1-5; D possibly corresponds to TRBD1 (6 bases). Trimming removed 0 bases from V and 2 bases from J, with 11 bases in between. The length of the CDR3 is 16 residues. CDR1 and CDR2 from the germline V gene are MNHEY and SVGAGI. CDR3 coding DNA: TGTGCCAGCAGTTACTCGTTTGGGGGCGGCAATCAGCCCCAGCATTTT. It codes for CASSYSFGGGNQPQHF.

The chain links TRBV6-1 to TRBJ1-5; 8 nucleotides align to TRBD1. Germline loops: CDR1 MNHNS, CDR2 SASEGT. Trimming removed 5 bases from V and 6 bases from J; junction bases left unmatched: 18. The CDR3 is 18 amino acids. DNA for the CDR3: TGTGCCAGCAGTAAAGTGGGACAGGAGCACTTCGTCGGTCAGCCCCAGCATTTT. This gives the protein CASSKVGQEHFVGQPQHF.

The chain uses TRBV18 and TRBJ1-5, with 9 bases fitting TRBD1. CDR1 and CDR2 from the germline V gene are KGHSH and LQKENI. The CDR3 spans 16 residues. Germline trimming cut 3 bases from V and 1 base from J; bases unmatched to any gene: 4. The DNA for the CDR3 is TGTGCCAGCTCACCGGGACAGGGCTCAAGCAATCAGCCCCAGCATTTT. Translated, it gives CASSPGQGSSNQPQHF.

The chain uses TRBV7-9 and TRBJ1-6; 7 bases line up with TRBD1. V trimming: 3 bases; J trimming: 8 bases; junction bases outside the gene matches: 4. The CDR3 has 14 amino acids. Germline V gene data show CDR1 as SEHNR and CDR2 as FQNEAQ (reference sequence). The chain's CDR3 is CASSFSRGYSPLHF. The CDR3 DNA follows: TGTGCCAGCAGCTTTTCCAGGGGGTATTCACCCCTCCACTTT.

V usage is TRBV5-1 and J usage is TRBJ1-1, with 7 positions matching TRBD1. The trim removed 7 bases at V and 11 bases at J, leaving 8 bases unmatched. CDR1 is SGHRS, CDR2 YFSETQ, per germline. CDR3 length equals 11 residues. CDR3 residues: CASGEEGAAFF. As DNA, the CDR3 is TGCGCCAGCGGCGAGGAGGGGGCCGCTTTCTTT.

In its sample, this clone was seen once. The CDR3 loop is CASSLGVAGGYEQYF. The CDR3 DNA reads as TGTGCCAGCAGCTTAGGGGTGGCGGGAGGCTACGAGCAGTACTTC. The V and J genes are TRBV11-2 and TRBJ2-7, with 8 nucleotides matching TRBD2. The CDR3 is 15 residues long. The trim removed 1 base at V and 3 bases at J, leaving 5 bases unmatched. CDR1 is SGHAT and CDR2 is FQNNGV in the germline V gene. The whole variable domain, filled in from reference TRBV11-2 and TRBJ2-7, reads EAGVAQSPRYKIIEKRQSVAFWCNPISGHATLYWYQQILGQGPKLLIQFQNNGVVDDSQLPKDRFSAERLKGVDSTLKIQPAKLEDSAVYLCASSLGVAGGYEQYFGPGTRLTVT.

This clone came up once. CDR3 amino acids: CASSPGGEETQYF. The CDR3 region has the DNA TGTGCCAGCAGCCCCGGAGGGGAGGAGACCCAGTACTTC. The chain recombines TRBV7-3 with TRBJ2-5; the D gene is possibly TRBD2 (6 bases). Trimming left V 5 bases short and J 5 bases short, with 12 bases between. The CDR3 runs 13 residues. CDR1 and CDR2 (germline): SGHTA, FQGTGA.

The table lists this clone with a few counts. The CDR3 DNA follows: TGTGCCAGCAGCTTGTTTACGGGGATGAACACTGAAGCTTTCTTT. It translates to CASSLFTGMNTEAFF. The V call is TRBV5-5, the J call TRBJ1-1; no reliable D call. V lost 1 base and J lost 0, with 10 bases in between. The CDR3 sequence is 15 residues long. Germline V gene sequence: CDR1 SGHKS, CDR2 YYEKEE (reference sequence).

This chain uses TRBV18 with TRBJ1-1; 8 bases are a match to TRBD1. The CDR3 runs 16 residues. Per germline, CDR1 KGHSH and CDR2 LQKENI. Losses at the gene ends were 6 bases for V and 3 bases for J; bases not matched to a gene: 12. The CDR3 spells CASSQTGVGVYTEAFF. The CDR3 region has the DNA TGTGCCAGCTCCCAGACAGGGGTCGGCGTATACACTGAAGCTTTCTTT. Filled out from reference TRBV18 and TRBJ1-1, the complete variable domain reads NAGVMQNPRHLVRRRGQEARLRCSPMKGHSHVYWYRQLPEEGLKFMVYLQKENIIDESGMPKERFSAEFPKEGPSILRIQQVVRGDSAAYFCASSQTGVGVYTEAFFGQGTRLTVV.

V and J are TRBV9 and TRBJ1-5; no clear D. With 0 bases removed from V and 0 bases from J, the gap between germline ends came to 7 bases. Looked up from germline, CDR1 is SGDLS and CDR2 is YYNGEE. CDR3 size: 15 residues. The CDR3 DNA sequence: TGTGCCAGCAGCGTAGCGGGGAATAGCAATCAGCCCCAGCATTTT. It translates to CASSVAGNSNQPQHF.

The chain uses TRBV2 and TRBJ2-3, with 9 bases that match TRBD1. The CDR3 contains 17 residues. With V trimmed by 9 bases and J by 4 bases, 17 bases remained unmatched. Germline V gene lookup returns CDR1 SNHLY and CDR2 FYNNEI. The CDR3, as DNA: TGTGCCAGGGCCGGGACAGGGAAAGACACACGGCCAGATACGCAGTATTTT. Translated: CARAGTGKDTRPDTQYF.

This chain joins TRBV5-6 and TRBJ2-4; 14 bases align to TRBD2. Germline trimming cut 2 bases from V and 8 bases from J; bases unmatched to any gene: 12. The CDR3 consists of 18 residues. CDR1 and CDR2 from the germline V gene are SGHDT and YYEEEE. The CDR3, as DNA: TGTGCCAGCAGCTTCCGCCGACTAGCGGGAGGGCCGGGAGACATTCAGTACTTC. Its translation is CASSFRRLAGGPGDIQYF.

The chain couples TRBV10-1 to TRBJ1-1; 7 bases line up with TRBD1. Trimming removed 6 bases from V and 2 bases from J; junction bases left unmatched: 9. The CDR3 is 15 residues long. The germline gives CDR1 WNHNN, CDR2 SYGVQD (reference sequence). The CDR3 nucleotides read TGCGCCAGCAGCCCGCAGACAGGGTCCAACACTGAAGCTTTCTTT. This encodes CASSPQTGSNTEAFF.

The chain employs TRBV18 and TRBJ2-2; 9 nucleotides match TRBD2. Germline CDR1 KGHSH, CDR2 LQKENI. The CDR3 consists of 15 residues. Germline trimming cut 5 bases from V and 4 bases from J; bases unmatched to any gene: 5. For the CDR3, the DNA is TGTGCCAGCTCAAGGCTAGCGGGATTCACCGGGGAGCTGTTTTTT. Protein sequence: CASSRLAGFTGELFF.

The rearrangement uses TRBV6-5 and TRBJ1-2; 8 nucleotides match TRBD1. J gave up 6 bases and V 5 bases, and 2 bases lay outside the gene matches. The CDR3 has 12 residues. Germline CDR1 reads MNHEY; CDR2 reads SVGAGI. The CDR3 nucleotides are TGTGCCAGCAGTCAGGGGGCGAATGGCTACACCTTC. Protein: CASSQGANGYTF.

The rearrangement uses TRBV9 and TRBJ2-3, with 13 bases aligning to TRBD2. The J segment lost 10 bases and the V segment lost 4 bases, leaving 6 bases of the junction unmatched. The CDR3 is made up of 14 amino acids. Per the germline V gene, CDR1 is SGDLS and CDR2 is YYNGEE. Here the CDR3 reads CASSPRTSGSAQYF. The CDR3 DNA is TGTGCCAGCAGCCCTCGGACTAGCGGGAGCGCGCAGTATTTT.